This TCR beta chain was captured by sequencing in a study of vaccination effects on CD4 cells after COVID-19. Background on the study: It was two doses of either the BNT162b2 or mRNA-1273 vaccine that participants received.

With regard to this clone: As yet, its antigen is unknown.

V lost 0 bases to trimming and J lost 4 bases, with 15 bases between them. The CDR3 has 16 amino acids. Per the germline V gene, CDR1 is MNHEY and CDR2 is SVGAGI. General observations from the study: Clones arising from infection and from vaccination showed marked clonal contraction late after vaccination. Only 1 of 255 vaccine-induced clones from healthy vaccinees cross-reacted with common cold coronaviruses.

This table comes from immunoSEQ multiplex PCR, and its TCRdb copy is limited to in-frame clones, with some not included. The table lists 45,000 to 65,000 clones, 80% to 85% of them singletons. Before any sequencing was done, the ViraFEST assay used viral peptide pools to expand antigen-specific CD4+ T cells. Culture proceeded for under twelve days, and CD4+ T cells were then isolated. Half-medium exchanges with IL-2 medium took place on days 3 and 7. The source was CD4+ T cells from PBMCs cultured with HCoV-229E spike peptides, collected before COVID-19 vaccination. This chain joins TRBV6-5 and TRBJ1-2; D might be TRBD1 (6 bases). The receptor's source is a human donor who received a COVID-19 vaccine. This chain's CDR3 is CASSYSIGQSTYGYTF. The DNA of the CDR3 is TGTGCCAGCAGTTACTCGATCGGACAGAGTACCTATGGCTACACCTTC.